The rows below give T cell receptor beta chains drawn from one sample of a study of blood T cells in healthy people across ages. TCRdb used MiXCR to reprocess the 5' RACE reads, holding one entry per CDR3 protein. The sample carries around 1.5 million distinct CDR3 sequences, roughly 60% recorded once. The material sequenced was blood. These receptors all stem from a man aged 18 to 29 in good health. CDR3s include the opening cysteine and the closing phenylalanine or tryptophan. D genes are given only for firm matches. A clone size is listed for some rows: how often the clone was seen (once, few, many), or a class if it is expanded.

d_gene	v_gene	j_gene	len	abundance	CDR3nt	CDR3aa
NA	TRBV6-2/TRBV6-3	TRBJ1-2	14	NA	TGTGCCAGCAGCTCTTACCAGGGCGGCTATGGCTACACCTTC	CASSSYQGGYGYTF
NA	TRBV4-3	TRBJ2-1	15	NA	TGCGCCAGCAGCCAAGTCTTACCAGGTGCTGGTGAGCAGTTCTTC	CASSQVLPGAGEQFF
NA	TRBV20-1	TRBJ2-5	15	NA	TGCAGTGCTAGAGATGAGGGCCGCACCCAAGAGACCCAGTACTTC	CSARDEGRTQETQYF
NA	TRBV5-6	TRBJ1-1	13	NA	TGTGCCAGCAGCTCGTGGGGGTTTGTTGAAGCTTTCTTT	CASSSWGFVEAFF
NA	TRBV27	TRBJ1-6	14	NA	TGTGCCAGTAAGACAGGTTTGACAAATTCACCCCTCCACTTT	CASKTGLTNSPLHF
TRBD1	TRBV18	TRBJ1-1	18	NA	TGTGCCAGCTCACCAAGGAGGCAGGGGGCTGAAATTGGGACTGAAGCTTTCTTT	CASSPRRQGAEIGTEAFF
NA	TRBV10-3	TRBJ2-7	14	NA	TGTGCCATCAGTGAGCCAGGCAGGGGGGACGAGCAGTACTTC	CAISEPGRGDEQYF
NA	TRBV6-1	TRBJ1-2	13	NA	TGTGCCAGCAGTGGTCTCAAAGTATATGGCTACACCTTC	CASSGLKVYGYTF
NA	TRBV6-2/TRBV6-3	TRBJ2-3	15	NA	TGTGCCAGCTGGAGTTTGGCGGAAAACACAGATACGCAGTATTTT	CASWSLAENTDTQYF
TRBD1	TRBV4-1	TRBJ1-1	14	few	TGCGCCAGCAGCCAAGCAGGGGGAAGAACTGAAGCTTTCTTT	CASSQAGGRTEAFF
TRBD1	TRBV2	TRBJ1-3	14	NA	TGTGCCAGCAGGATAACAGGGGCTGGAAACACCATATATTTT	CASRITGAGNTIYF
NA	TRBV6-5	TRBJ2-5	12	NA	TGTGCCAGCACCGGCGGCCAAGAGACCCAGTACTTC	CASTGGQETQYF
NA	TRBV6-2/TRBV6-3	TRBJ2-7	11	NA	TGTGCCAGCCACGGCCACTACGAGCAGTACTTC	CASHGHYEQYF
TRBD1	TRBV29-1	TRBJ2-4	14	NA	TGCAGCGTCTCAATCCAGGGACAGGGGGGCCAGCAGTACTTC	CSVSIQGQGGQQYF
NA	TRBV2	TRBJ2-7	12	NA	TGTGCATCAGCCCTGTATTCCTACGAGCAGTACTTC	CASALYSYEQYF
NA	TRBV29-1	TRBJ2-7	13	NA	TGCAGCGTTGTCGGTGGTTTACGATACGAGCAGTACTTC	CSVVGGLRYEQYF
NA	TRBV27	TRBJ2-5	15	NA	TGTGCCAGCAGTTTAGGGTCAGGCCGACAAGAGACCCAGTACTTC	CASSLGSGRQETQYF
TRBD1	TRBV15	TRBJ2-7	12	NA	TGTGCCACCAGAAGAGACAGGGACGAGCAGTACTTC	CATRRDRDEQYF
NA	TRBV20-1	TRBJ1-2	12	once	TGCAGCGCCGTAGGGGGAAGAGGCGGCTACACCTTC	CSAVGGRGGYTF
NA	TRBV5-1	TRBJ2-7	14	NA	TGCGCCAGCAGCTCCCAGACTTTCGGGAACGAGCAGTACTTC	CASSSQTFGNEQYF
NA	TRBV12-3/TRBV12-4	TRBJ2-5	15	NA	TGTGCCAGCAGTCAATACGTTGATAGCGCGGCGACCCAGTACTTC	CASSQYVDSAATQYF
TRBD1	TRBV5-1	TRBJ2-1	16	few	TGCGCCAGCCATACTCCAGGGGGAACCTCCTACAATGAGCAGTTCTTC	CASHTPGGTSYNEQFF
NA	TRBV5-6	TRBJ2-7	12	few	TGTGCCAGCAGCTTGGAGTTCTACGAGCAGTACTTC	CASSLEFYEQYF
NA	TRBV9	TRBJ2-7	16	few	TGTGCCAGCAGCGCCCGGGGGTTAGGGGAACCCTACGAGCAGTACTTC	CASSARGLGEPYEQYF